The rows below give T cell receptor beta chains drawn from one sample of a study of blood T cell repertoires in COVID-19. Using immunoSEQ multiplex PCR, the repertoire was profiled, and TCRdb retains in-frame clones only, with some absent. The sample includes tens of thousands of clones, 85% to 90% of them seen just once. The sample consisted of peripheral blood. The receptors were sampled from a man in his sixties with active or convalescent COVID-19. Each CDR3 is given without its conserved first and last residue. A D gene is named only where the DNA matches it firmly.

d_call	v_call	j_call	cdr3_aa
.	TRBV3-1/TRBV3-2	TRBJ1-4	ASSQSIRWQGDEKLF
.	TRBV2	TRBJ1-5	ASSPEGGYNQPQH
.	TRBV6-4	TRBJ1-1	ASSYRSPWAEAF
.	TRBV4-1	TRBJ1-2	ASSQQWGHSGYT
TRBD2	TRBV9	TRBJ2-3	ASSVSGDTDTQY
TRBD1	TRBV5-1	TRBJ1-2	ASSIGAGTGYGYT
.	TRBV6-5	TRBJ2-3	ASSYSAEDTQY
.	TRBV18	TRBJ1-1	ASSPFVENEAF
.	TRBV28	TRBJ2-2	ASSSGSSWGELF
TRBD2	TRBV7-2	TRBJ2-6	ASSSPAGGSGANVLT
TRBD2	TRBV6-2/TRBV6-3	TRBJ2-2	ASSYPLTSVDTGELF
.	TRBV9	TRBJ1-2	ASSVEGRGSSYGYT